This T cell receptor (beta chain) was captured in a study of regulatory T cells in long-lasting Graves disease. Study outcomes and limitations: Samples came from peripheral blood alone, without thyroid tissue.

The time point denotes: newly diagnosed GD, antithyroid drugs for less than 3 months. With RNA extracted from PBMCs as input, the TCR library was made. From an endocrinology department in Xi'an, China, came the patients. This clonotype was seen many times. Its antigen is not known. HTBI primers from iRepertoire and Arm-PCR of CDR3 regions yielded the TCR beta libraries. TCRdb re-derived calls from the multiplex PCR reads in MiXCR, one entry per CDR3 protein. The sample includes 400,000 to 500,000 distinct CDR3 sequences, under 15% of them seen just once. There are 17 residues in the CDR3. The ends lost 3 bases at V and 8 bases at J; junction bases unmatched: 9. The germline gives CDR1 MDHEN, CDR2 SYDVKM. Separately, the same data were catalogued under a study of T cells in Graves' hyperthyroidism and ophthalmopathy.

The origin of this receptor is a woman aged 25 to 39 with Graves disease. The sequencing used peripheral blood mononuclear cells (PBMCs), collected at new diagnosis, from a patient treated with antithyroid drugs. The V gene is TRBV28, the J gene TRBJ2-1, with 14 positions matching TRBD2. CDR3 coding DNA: TGTGCCAGCAGTTTCCTCCCGGGACTAGCGGGAGAATATGAGCAGTTCTTC. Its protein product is CASSFLPGLAGEYEQFF.